These 23 T cell receptor beta chains came from one sample sequenced in a study of T cell repertoires in cytomegalovirus infection. TCRdb ran MiXCR on the reads and lists one entry per CDR3 protein. The table has 250,000 to 300,000 distinct CDR3 sequences, about 20% seen once; the top ten hold approximately 19%. Antigen specificity for these receptors is unknown. This specimen consisted of cultured PBMCs, obtained from culture after CMV antigen stimulation. The receptors shown here come from a human donor in good health (CMV status not recorded). Some clones in this sample may be carry-over from other donors' samples.

This chain joins TRBV11-2 and TRBJ2-1, with 9 positions matching TRBD2. Germline CDR1 reads SGHAT; CDR2 reads FQNNGV. The CDR3 is 16 amino acids. The trim removed 1 base at V and 7 bases at J, leaving 8 bases unmatched. The CDR3 sequence: CASSLGTSAVGNEQFF. The CDR3 bases are TGTGCCAGCAGCTTAGGGACTAGCGCCGTAGGGAATGAGCAGTTCTTC.

The V call is TRBV6-1, the J call TRBJ2-1; 9 nucleotides align to TRBD2. J gave up 4 bases and V 5 bases, and 6 bases lay outside the gene matches. The germline V gene encodes CDR1 MNHNS and CDR2 SASEGT. The CDR3 has 15 amino acids. The CDR3 bases are TGTGCCAGCAGTTCCGTGACTAGCGGTTACAATGAGCAGTTCTTC. Translated, it gives CASSSVTSGYNEQFF.

This clonotype appeared many times. The chain uses TRBV7-3 and TRBJ2-3; D gene ambiguous. Between the trimmed V and J ends, which lost 1 base and 5 bases, there was a span of 10 bases. This CDR3 is built from 14 residues. Per germline, CDR1 SGHTA and CDR2 FQGTGA. The chain's CDR3 is CASSLRAREDTQYF. CDR3 sequence (DNA): TGTGCCAGCAGCTTAAGGGCTAGGGAAGATACGCAGTATTTT. Full variable domain (outside the CDR3, taken from reference TRBV7-3 and TRBJ2-3): GAGVSQTPSNKVTEKGKYVELRCDPISGHTALYWYRQSLGQGPEFLIYFQGTGAADDSGLPNDRFFAVRPEGSVSTLKIQRTERGDSAVYLCASSLRAREDTQYFGPGTRLTVL.

The V call is TRBV24-1, the J call TRBJ2-3, with D perhaps matching TRBD2 (5 bases). Trimming left V 3 bases short and J 2 bases short, with 14 bases between. The CDR3 runs to 16 residues. CDR1 and CDR2 from the germline V gene are KGHDR and SFDVKD. CDR3 bases: TGTGCCACCAGTGATGTGGTATCGGGAAACACAGATACGCAGTATTTT. The encoded protein is CATSDVVSGNTDTQYF.

The chain joins TRBV12-5 to TRBJ2-5, with TRBD1 matching 8 bases. Unmatched junction bases numbered 6, after V lost 5 bases and J lost 4 bases. Looked up from germline, CDR1 is LGHNT and CDR2 is FRNRAP. This CDR3 has 14 residues. The CDR3 loop is CASGLGQGGETQYF. CDR3 nucleotides: TGTGCTAGTGGTCTCGGACAGGGAGGAGAGACCCAGTACTTC.

This chain's CDR3 is CASRGQRYEQYF. In DNA form, the CDR3 reads TGTGCCAGCAGAGGACAGCGCTACGAGCAGTACTTC. V gene TRBV6-1 combines with J gene TRBJ2-7; perhaps TRBD1 as D (6 bases). The CDR3 contains 12 residues. Germline assignment: CDR1 MNHNS and CDR2 SASEGT. Trimming left V 6 bases short and J 3 bases short, with 9 bases between.

The chain couples TRBV12-3 or TRBV12-4 to TRBJ2-5; weak D call: TRBD2 (5 bases). The CDR3 has 16 amino acids. Trimming took off 3 bases at V and 4 bases at J, with 18 bases between the two ends. Here the CDR3 reads CASSLRSGRLGETQYF. CDR3 in DNA: TGTGCCAGCAGTTTGAGGAGCGGCCGTCTCGGAGAGACCCAGTACTTC.

This clonotype was found a few times. The chain links TRBV7-9 to TRBJ2-1; TRBD2 matches at 12 bases. The V and J ends lost 3 bases and 4 bases, in that order; junction bases with no gene match: 10. The germline V gene encodes CDR1 SEHNR and CDR2 FQNEAQ (reference sequence). The CDR3 is made up of 18 amino acids. The CDR3 spells CASSLTDLLAGGYNEQFF. CDR3 bases: TGTGCCAGCAGCTTGACGGATCTACTAGCGGGAGGTTACAATGAGCAGTTCTTC.

This clonotype was observed a handful of times. The chain employs TRBV28 and TRBJ2-1; 8 bases agree with TRBD1. J lost 5 bases, V lost 4 bases, and 1 base had no gene match. Germline loops: CDR1 MDHEN, CDR2 SYDVKM. The CDR3 contains 13 residues. The DNA of the CDR3 is TGTGCCAGCAGTTCGGGACAGGACAATGAGCAGTTCTTC. Protein: CASSSGQDNEQFF.

The rearrangement joins TRBV6-2 or TRBV6-3 to TRBJ2-5; D call uncertain. The CDR3 spans 13 residues. With 6 bases removed from V and 2 bases from J, the gap between germline ends came to 10 bases. Germline CDR1 is MNHEY and CDR2 is SVGEGT. The CDR3 sequence: CASRKRIQETQYF. The CDR3 DNA reads TGTGCCAGCAGAAAGAGAATTCAAGAGACCCAGTACTTC.

This rearrangement joins TRBV6-2 or TRBV6-3 to TRBJ2-1; D may match TRBD1 or TRBD2 (5 bases each). V was cut by 6 bases and J by 7 bases, with 13 bases left in between. This CDR3 contains 13 residues. Germline values: CDR1 MNHEY, CDR2 SVGEGT. The CDR3 bases are TGTGCCAGCAGGGACGGGGCGGCGAATGAGCAGTTCTTC. Translated: CASRDGAANEQFF.

The V and J genes are TRBV19 and TRBJ2-3; 11 nucleotides agree with TRBD2. Trimming removed 5 bases from V and 6 bases from J; junction bases left unmatched: 19. This CDR3 region has 19 residues. From germline, CDR1 is LNHDA and CDR2 SQIVND (reference sequence). Here the CDR3 reads CASSSHRPILAGDGDTQYF. In nucleotides, the CDR3 is TGTGCCAGTAGTTCCCATCGTCCAATACTAGCGGGAGATGGGGATACGCAGTATTTT. Looking up the rest from reference TRBV19 and TRBJ2-3 gives the full variable domain: DGGITQSPKYLFRKEGQNVTLSCEQNLNHDAMYWYRQDPGQGLRLIYYSQIVNDFQKGDIAEGYSVSREKKESFPLTVTSAQKNPTAFYLCASSSHRPILAGDGDTQYFGPGTRLTVL.

The chain uses TRBV7-9 and TRBJ1-4; D is perhaps TRBD1 (6 bases). Germline assignment: CDR1 SEHNR and CDR2 FQNEAQ (reference sequence). The CDR3 runs to 15 residues. Trimming shortened V by 5 bases and J by 3 bases, and 13 bases separated the two germline ends. This CDR3 is CASSRSGQSNEKLFF. DNA for the CDR3: TGTGCCAGCAGCCGAAGCGGACAGTCTAATGAAAAACTGTTTTTT.

This clonotype was counted only a few times. The chain links TRBV12-3 or TRBV12-4 to TRBJ2-3, with D maybe TRBD2 (5 bases). The V end was cut by 6 bases, the J end by 0 bases, with 16 bases between. The CDR3 runs to 16 residues. The CDR3 loop is CASSLGPAASTDTQYF. CDR3 DNA sequence: TGTGCCAGCAGCCTAGGGCCAGCGGCTAGCACAGATACGCAGTATTTT.

This clonotype was observed a few times. The CDR3 loop reads CATRRGQNTGELFF. The CDR3 coding sequence is TGTGCCACCCGCAGGGGACAGAACACCGGGGAGCTGTTTTTT. The rearrangement uses TRBV24-1 and TRBJ2-2; possibly TRBD1 for D (6 bases). Trimming shortened V by 9 bases and J by 1 base, and 11 bases separated the two germline ends. CDR1 and CDR2 (germline): KGHDR, SFDVKD. CDR3 length equals 14 residues.

The rearrangement uses TRBV7-4 and TRBJ1-5; D is perhaps TRBD1 (6 bases). Trimming shortened V by 7 bases and J by 2 bases, and 15 bases separated the two germline ends. The CDR3 is 15 amino acids. Germline values: CDR1 SGHVT, CDR2 SQSDAQ. The CDR3 nucleotides read TGTGCCAGCAACACAGGAGGGGGGGGCAATCAGCCCCAGCATTTT. It specifies CASNTGGGGNQPQHF. The full variable domain, completed using reference TRBV7-4 and TRBJ1-5, is GAGVSQSPRYKVAKRGRDVALRCDSISGHVTLYWYRQTLGQGSEVLTYSQSDAQRDKSGRPSGRFSAERPERSVSTLKIQRTEQGDSAVYLCASNTGGGGNQPQHFGDGTRLSIL.

This clonotype was counted ten times or more. The chain combines TRBV28 with TRBJ2-7; D possibly corresponds to TRBD2 (5 bases). The CDR3 is 14 residues long. Trimming cost V 7 bases and J 6 bases, with 19 bases left between them. Germline loops: CDR1 MDHEN, CDR2 SYDVKM. This chain's CDR3 is CASIGGLPSAEQYF. CDR3 nucleotide sequence: TGTGCCAGCATCGGCGGACTCCCCTCGGCCGAGCAGTACTTC.

This chain links TRBV10-3 with TRBJ2-5; a possible D gene is TRBD2 (5 bases). Per the germline V gene, CDR1 is ENHRY and CDR2 is SYGVKD. Trimming shortened V by 10 bases and J by 2 bases, and 17 bases separated the two germline ends. The CDR3 is made up of 14 amino acids. CDR3 coding DNA: TGTGCCACCAAATCCGGAGGACCACAAGAGACCCAGTACTTC. Translated, it gives CATKSGGPQETQYF.

This clonotype was counted between two and nine times. The chain couples TRBV20-1 to TRBJ2-7; D remains unclear. The CDR3 is made up of 14 amino acids. Germline-derived CDR1 and CDR2 are DFQATT and SNEGSKA (reference sequence). V lost 0 bases to trimming and J lost 7 bases, with 16 bases between them. The chain's CDR3 is CSARDRPDGWEQYF. CDR3 coding DNA: TGCAGTGCTAGAGATCGACCGGACGGCTGGGAGCAGTACTTC.

J is TRBJ2-3 and V is TRBV28; 8 positions match TRBD2. The CDR3 totals 17 residues. Germline CDR1 and CDR2: MDHEN and SYDVKM. V shed 5 bases and J 0 bases; nucleotides not matched to a gene: 10. The CDR3 DNA reads TGTGCCAGCAGTCCCAGGACTAGCTTCTATAGCACAGATACGCAGTATTTT. Its translation: CASSPRTSFYSTDTQYF.

As for this clonotype: A much larger clone is a single base away; this may be a read error. The conserved final phenylalanine or tryptophan is absent from the CDR3, which likely points to a read error. V usage is TRBV7-2 and J usage is TRBJ2-7; D gene uncertain. CDR1 is SGHTA, CDR2 FQGNSA, per germline. There are 13 residues in the CDR3. Trimming took off 0 bases at V and 0 bases at J, with 3 bases between the two ends. CDR3 DNA sequence: TGTGCCAGCAGCTTAGCGGACTCCTACGAGCAGTACGCC. Its translation is CASSLADSYEQYA.

The rearrangement uses TRBV6-1 and TRBJ2-1, with D perhaps being TRBD1 or TRBD2 (6 bases each). CDR3 length: 16 amino acids. CDR1 and CDR2 from the germline V gene are MNHNS and SASEGT. The V gene lost 5 bases and the J gene lost 1 base, with 15 bases spanning the gap. The CDR3 DNA follows: TGTGCCAGCAGTCCCGACGGAGGGGGGTCCTACAATGAGCAGTTCTTC. Amino acid sequence: CASSPDGGGSYNEQFF.

This clonotype has just one count. The chain links TRBV5-1 to TRBJ1-1, with D unclear. V lost 8 bases and J 1 base, leaving 9 bases between the germline ends. CDR1 and CDR2 (germline): SGHRS, YFSETQ. This CDR3 has 12 residues. The CDR3 nucleotides read TGCGCCAGGGGCCTCCAGAACACTGAAGCTTTCTTT. As protein: CARGLQNTEAFF.